This TCR beta chain emerged from a study of T-cell reconstitution after alpha-beta-depleted transplantation in children. The CDR3 totals 17 residues. The trim removed 2 bases at V and 4 bases at J, leaving 10 bases unmatched. The study's findings and limits: After one year, T-cell counts and TCRbeta diversity mostly came from new T cells. Several hundred graft clones that had expanded were reportedly the source of alpha-beta T cells about two months after transplant.

This clonotype was detected many times. The target antigen is unknown. As it was prepared, the TCRbeta library received unique molecular identifiers. Using its own MiXCR run on the PCR reads, TCRdb lists one record per CDR3 protein. The repertoire holds tens of thousands of distinct CDR3 sequences, with about 7% as singletons. The origin of this receptor is a child under two years old who had a stem cell transplant for acute myeloid leukemia, so the T cells may come from the graft donor. The chain is built from TRBV12-3 or TRBV12-4 and TRBJ1-2; 10 bases map to TRBD1. Sequences were derived from peripheral blood, sampled 60 days after TCRalphabeta/CD19-depleted stem cell transplant. CDR3 coding DNA: TGTGCCAGCAGTTTACGGGGACAGGGGAGGGGGGGCTATGGCTACACCTTC. Translation: CASSLRGQGRGGYGYTF.